Each of the 21 T cell receptor beta chains below was sequenced from the same sample in a study of blood T cells in healthy people across ages. Combining a sample-barcoded 5' primer with a J-beta primer mix, a second PCR ran for about 7 to 11 cycles. TCRdb ran MiXCR on the 5' RACE reads and lists one entry per CDR3 protein. The sample lists about 640,000 distinct CDR3 sequences; approximately 59% were seen once. The sequencing sample was made of blood. These TCRs come from a man aged 60 to 75 in good health.

The V and J genes are TRBV10-1 and TRBJ1-2; D unresolved. In germline, CDR1 is WNHNN, CDR2 SYGVQD (reference sequence). V was shortened by 3 bases and J by 4 bases, with 12 bases between the two germline ends. The CDR3 consists of 14 residues. The CDR3 sequence: CASSDYTGSYGYTF. In DNA, the CDR3 is TGCGCCAGCAGTGATTACACCGGGAGCTATGGCTACACCTTC.

V usage is TRBV4-1 and J usage is TRBJ1-1, with D unresolved. Looked up from germline, CDR1 is MGHRA and CDR2 is YSYEKL. Trimming removed 4 bases at V and 6 bases at J, with 9 bases between. The CDR3 length is 12 residues. CDR3 sequence reads: CASSPGFAEAFF. CDR3 nucleotide sequence: TGCGCCAGCAGCCCCGGGTTTGCTGAAGCTTTCTTT.

In its sample, this clonotype was seen a few times. This chain joins TRBV5-1 and TRBJ2-1; tentatively, D is TRBD1 (6 bases). The germline gives CDR1 SGHRS, CDR2 YFSETQ. The CDR3 runs 14 residues. V dropped 1 base and J dropped 5 bases, with 10 bases sitting between them. CDR3 amino acids: CASSLLDSDNEQFF. As DNA, the CDR3 is TGCGCCAGCAGCTTGCTGGACAGCGACAATGAGCAGTTCTTC. Together with reference TRBV5-1 and TRBJ2-1, the CDR3 gives the full variable domain: KAGVTQTPRYLIKTRGQQVTLSCSPISGHRSVSWYQQTPGQGLQFLFEYFSETQRNKGNFPGRFSGRQFSNSRSEMNVSTLELGDSALYLCASSLLDSDNEQFFGPGTRLTVL.

This chain links TRBV10-3 with TRBJ2-1, with D possibly being TRBD1 (5 bases). There are 15 residues in the CDR3. Trimming cost V 3 bases and J 6 bases, with 15 bases left between them. Germline CDR1 ENHRY, CDR2 SYGVKD. This chain's CDR3 is CAISDPQVGVNEQFF. The CDR3 coding sequence is TGTGCCATCAGTGACCCCCAGGTAGGGGTCAATGAGCAGTTCTTC.

This clonotype showed up just a few times. V is TRBV3-1 and J is TRBJ2-2; 8 bases match TRBD2. Germline V gene lookup returns CDR1 LGHDT and CDR2 YNNKEL (reference sequence). CDR3 length: 13 residues. With 8 bases clipped from V and 10 bases from J, the junction kept 9 bases outside the gene matches. CDR3 residues: CASVAGGRKELFF. The CDR3 DNA sequence: TGTGCCAGCGTGGCGGGGGGACGAAAGGAGCTGTTTTTT. The full variable domain, its missing parts supplied by reference TRBV3-1 and TRBJ2-2, is DTAVSQTPKYLVTQMGNDKSIKCEQNLGHDTMYWYKQDSKKFLKIMFSYNNKELIINETVPNRFSPKSPDKAHLNLHINSLELGDSAVYFCASVAGGRKELFFGEGSRLTVL.

V usage is TRBV10-2 and J usage is TRBJ2-4; no reliable D call. Trimming took 3 bases from V and 9 from J, leaving 15 bases between them. Germline-derived CDR1 and CDR2 are WSHSY and SAAADI. The CDR3 has 14 amino acids. This CDR3 reads CASSDLTTAGIQYF. The CDR3 coding sequence is TGCGCCAGCAGTGACCTGACAACTGCCGGCATTCAGTACTTC.

This clonotype was observed a few times. The chain couples TRBV18 to TRBJ2-3; TRBD2 agrees at 13 bases. Germline V gene data show CDR1 as KGHSH and CDR2 as LQKENI. V lost 8 bases and J lost 6; bases outside the gene matches: 8. The CDR3 is 15 residues long. The DNA for the CDR3 is TGTGCCAGCAGCCCCGGACTAGCGGGGGCGGATACGCAGTATTTT. This sequence encodes CASSPGLAGADTQYF.

The V call is TRBV13, the J call TRBJ1-2; TRBD1 aligns across 11 bases. This CDR3 comprises 15 residues. Looked up from germline, CDR1 is PRHDT and CDR2 is FYEKMQ (reference sequence). The J segment lost 2 bases and the V segment lost 5 bases, leaving 4 bases of the junction unmatched. This chain's CDR3 is CASSVGTGGNYGYTF. CDR3 DNA sequence: TGTGCCAGCAGCGTCGGGACAGGGGGGAACTATGGCTACACCTTC.

The CDR3 reads CSVPLGQGPYEQYF. The CDR3, as DNA: TGCAGTGTCCCCCTTGGACAGGGTCCCTACGAGCAGTACTTC. The chain couples TRBV20-1 to TRBJ2-7; 8 bases are a match to TRBD1. The junction had 10 bases not matched to a gene; V was cut back by 7 bases and J by 2 bases. The CDR3 runs to 14 residues. Looked up from germline, CDR1 is DFQATT and CDR2 is SNEGSKA (reference sequence).

The rearrangement joins TRBV7-8 to TRBJ2-4; either TRBD1 or TRBD2 may supply D (5 bases each). The CDR3 contains 17 residues. V was pared by 4 bases and J by 0 bases, with 16 bases between. Looked up from germline, CDR1 is SGHVS and CDR2 is FQNEAQ. The CDR3 protein is CASSSSGSGLAKNIQYF. The CDR3, as DNA: TGTGCCAGCAGCTCCAGCGGTTCAGGGCTAGCCAAAAACATTCAGTACTTC.

The table lists this clonotype with a few counts. The chain is built from TRBV7-9 and TRBJ2-5; maybe TRBD2 (5 bases). Germline V gives CDR1 SEHNR, CDR2 FQNEAQ (reference sequence). The CDR3 sequence is 15 residues long. Trimming removed 8 bases at V and 2 bases at J, with 18 bases between. Written as DNA, the CDR3 is TGTGCCAGCCGTGATAAGGGTAGCGTACAAGAGACCCAGTACTTC. It codes for CASRDKGSVQETQYF.

The table lists this clonotype with a few counts. The chain combines TRBV28 with TRBJ1-2; 7 nucleotides agree with TRBD1. Germline CDR1 and CDR2: MDHEN and SYDVKM. This CDR3 region has 13 residues. J gave up 7 bases and V 7 bases, and 9 bases lay outside the gene matches. The DNA of the CDR3 is TGTGCCAGCACGACAGGGATAGTTGCTGGCTACACCTTC. Translated: CASTTGIVAGYTF.

This clonotype was seen a single time. The rearrangement links TRBV7-8 to TRBJ2-4, with TRBD1 matching 9 bases. The end of the DNA is better explained by TRBJ2-7, so the J call may be wrong. The CDR3 spans 13 residues. CDR1 is SGHVS, CDR2 FQNEAQ, per germline. CDR3 sequence reads: CASGDRVVYEQYF. The CDR3 DNA follows: TGTGCCAGCGGGGACAGGGTAGTCTACGAGCAGTACTTC.

This clonotype turned up a few times. The rearrangement joins TRBV29-1 to TRBJ2-1, with 9 nucleotides matching TRBD1. J was trimmed by 5 bases and V by 3 bases; bases with no gene match: 11. The CDR3 is 16 residues long. Germline-derived CDR1 and CDR2 are SQVTM and ANQGSEA. In DNA, the CDR3 is TGCAGCGTTGACGGGACAGGGACGGGGGTCGACAATGAGCAGTTCTTC. Translating it yields CSVDGTGTGVDNEQFF.

This clonotype came up once. The CDR3 nucleotides read TGTGCCATCAGATCCACACAGGGGATGAACACTGAAGCTTTCTTT. Amino acid sequence: CAIRSTQGMNTEAFF. The rearrangement uses TRBV10-3 and TRBJ1-1; 7 nucleotides line up with TRBD1. Germline CDR1 is ENHRY and CDR2 is SYGVKD. After removal of 6 bases from V and 0 bases from J, the junction contained 7 bases not matched to a gene. The CDR3 has 15 amino acids.

This rearrangement joins TRBV3-1 to TRBJ2-5, with D possibly being TRBD2 (5 bases). CDR3 size: 14 residues. V was pared by 2 bases and J by 2 bases, with 9 bases between. The germline V gene encodes CDR1 LGHDT and CDR2 YNNKEL (reference sequence). DNA for the CDR3: TGTGCCAGCAGCCAATCGGTAGCGCAAGAGACCCAGTACTTC. Residues: CASSQSVAQETQYF.

This chain joins TRBV28 and TRBJ2-7; D is unresolved. CDR1 is MDHEN, CDR2 SYDVKM, per germline. This CDR3 is 15 amino acids long. V was clipped by 6 bases and J by 0 bases, with 15 bases between them. In nucleotides, the CDR3 is TGTGCCAGCAGCTCCTCTGCGGCAGGCTCCTACGAGCAGTACTTC. This encodes CASSSSAAGSYEQYF.

The gene calls are TRBV18 and TRBJ2-5; 9 bases are a match to TRBD1. This CDR3 comprises 15 residues. With V trimmed by 7 bases and J by 2 bases, 8 bases remained unmatched. In germline, CDR1 is KGHSH, CDR2 LQKENI. The CDR3 sequence is CASLPPGQGQETQYF. In nucleotides, the CDR3 is TGTGCCAGCTTGCCCCCGGGACAGGGACAAGAGACCCAGTACTTC.

The table lists this clonotype with a count of one. The V gene is TRBV21-1, the J gene TRBJ2-1; TRBD1, the D gene given by the table, was not confirmed from the DNA. TRBV21-1 is deemed a pseudogene. This CDR3 spans 15 amino acids. CDR3 protein: CASSRPIGVSHEQFF. The CDR3 DNA reads as TGTGCCAGCAGCCGCCCGATTGGAGTCTCTCATGAGCAGTTCTTC.

This clonotype was detected many times. The V and J genes are TRBV11-2 and TRBJ2-1, with 9 bases that match TRBD2. In germline, CDR1 is SGHAT, CDR2 FQNNGV. This CDR3 comprises 18 residues. The ends lost 0 bases at V and 1 base at J; junction bases unmatched: 7. The DNA for the CDR3 is TGTGCCAGCAGCTTAGAATTTAGCGGGGGCTCTTCCTACAATGAGCAGTTCTTC. Protein sequence: CASSLEFSGGSSYNEQFF.

The chain links TRBV10-3 to TRBJ2-1; weak D call: TRBD1 (5 bases). Germline CDR1 and CDR2: ENHRY and SYGVKD. Trimming shortened V by 2 bases and J by 6 bases, and 11 bases separated the two germline ends. The CDR3 contains 14 residues. The CDR3 protein is CAISEGALGNEQFF. Here the CDR3 DNA reads TGTGCCATCAGTGAGGGGGCGCTGGGCAATGAGCAGTTCTTC.